The clone carrying this TCR beta chain was found many times. Antigen unknown. This specimen belongs to a study of glioma-infiltrating T cells. Across the study: Glioblastomas were WHO grade IV, sampled at first diagnosis; low-grade were grade II. Dexamethasone exposure before glioma surgery was limited to six or fewer days. Study-wide results and limits: Patients with low tissue-blood divergence carried a signature set of shared blood CDR3 motifs. Non-neoplastic patients had below-expected tissue-blood divergence, while all gliomas exceeded expectation.

Germline V gene lookup returns CDR1 MNHEY and CDR2 SMNVEV (reference sequence). This CDR3 comprises 14 residues. V dropped 6 bases and J dropped 0 bases, with 12 bases sitting between them. Using RNA template, CDR3s of TCR alpha and beta were amplified with iRepertoire arm-PCR. TCRdb analysed the multiplex PCR reads with MiXCR anew, one entry per CDR3 protein. The sample carries 300,000 to 400,000 distinct CDR3 sequences, about two fifths recorded once. V is TRBV27 and J is TRBJ2-7; tentative D call: TRBD2 (6 bases). This receptor was identified in a human donor with low-grade glioma or glioblastoma, undergoing nonglioma brain surgery, or in good health (not recorded which). The source material was glioma tissue, nonneoplastic brain tissue, or PBMCs (not recorded which). This CDR3 is CASRLIGGSYEQYF. The CDR3 DNA reads TGTGCCAGCAGGCTGATCGGGGGCTCCTACGAGCAGTACTTC.